Here is one TCR beta chain with its context. The antigen it recognizes is unknown. No base quality information exists; no much larger clone differs at one position. The CDR3 spans 15 residues, from the cysteine through the phenylalanine. Just CDR3 DNA is preserved here, 45 bases in frame from base 1. The germline V and J ends show losses of 4 bases and 6 bases respectively, and no gene match explains 11 bases of the junction. The germline V gene (reference sequence) specifies LGHDT as CDR1 and YNNKEL as CDR2. Receptors were amplified or captured by multiplex PCR. Sequenced using an Illumina HiSeq 4000. To build TCR beta libraries, CDR3 regions were amplified by Arm-PCR using iRepertoire HTBI primers. Before sequencing, the PCR products went through gel purification. The authors processed their data as follows. Gene usage analysis of CDR3 amino acid clonotypes relied on the 55 to 80 TRBV and about 15 TRBJ segments identified across samples. Filtered high-quality paired reads were merged into contigs using COPE and FqMerger. BLAST was used to align contigs to IMGT TRBV, TRBD and TRBJ reference genes, with CDR3 defined following IMGT. Clonotypes above 0.1% frequency were classified as highly expanded clones. Shannon entropy served as the measure of repertoire diversity, while the Gini coefficient captured V-J evenness. A clonotype was considered public if more than one individual shared it. TCRdb reworked the public reads: Q25 trimming with fastp, MiXCR clone assembly, productive beta chains retained. CDR3 protein sequences are deduplicated, and each keeps its most common genes and DNA. These V and J calls are TCRdb output, not the study's own analysis. The sample includes about 460,000 distinct CDR3 sequences, with roughly 23% observed a single time. The ten largest clones add up to about 12% of the sample.

The time point label here, explained by the study, means: persistent/refractory GD, antithyroid drugs over 5 years with positive TRAb. For both TCR sequencing and RNA sequencing, RNA was extracted from PBMCs using TRIzol. The diagnosis of Graves' disease followed American Thyroid Association guidelines. Patients were recruited from an endocrinology department in Xi'an, China. From each patient, approximately 10 milliliters of peripheral blood was collected into an EDTA anticoagulant tube. Ficoll Paque Plus density gradient separation was used to isolate PBMCs, and no further T cell sorting was done. An Agilent 2100 Bioanalyzer and agarose gel were used to check RNA quality, while a NanoDrop 2000 measured RNA concentration. The data are from a study of regulatory T cells in long-lasting Graves disease (TCRdb year 2021). Context from the whole study: Persistent Graves' disease was defined as antithyroid drug treatment for over 5 years with persistently positive TSH receptor autoantibodies. Peripheral blood TCR sequencing and RNA sequencing compared persistent Graves' disease patients with newly diagnosed Graves' disease patients. Antithyroid drugs had been taken for approximately 10 years on average by persistent Graves' disease patients in the clinical cohort. The study took place in China and was registered as a clinical trial. A total of about 35 samples underwent TCR sequencing: about 13 from persistent and about 20 from newly diagnosed Graves' disease patients.

General conclusions and limits of the study: Compared with newly diagnosed patients, persistent Graves' disease patients had lower TCR Shannon entropy and fewer highly expanded clones, which suggests clonal expansion. TRBV28, TRBJ1-2 and TRBJ2-5 were preferentially used in persistent disease, while TRBV20-1 and TRBJ2-1 were favored in newly diagnosed disease. The small sample size was acknowledged by the authors as a limitation that may reduce accuracy. Persistent patients shared more public clonotypes among themselves (around 2,500) than newly diagnosed patients did (roughly 920). Because the primary lesion, thyroid tissue, could not be accessed, the study looked at peripheral blood alone. Sequencing and analysis were restricted to the TCR beta chain.

This sequence originates from a female donor with Graves disease. The V and J segments used are TRBV3-1 and TRBJ2-7, and TRBD1 aligns with 8 junction nucleotides. Source: peripheral blood mononuclear cells (PBMCs), taken when the disease was refractory, from a patient treated with antithyroid drugs. The bases are TGTGCCAGCAGCCTCAGGGGGCTTCAGGAGGTCGAGCAGTACTTC. This encodes CASSLRGLQEVEQYF.